The 14 T cell receptor beta chains below come from one sample, sequenced in a study of regulatory T cells in long-lasting Graves disease. Described time point: newly diagnosed GD, antithyroid drugs for less than 3 months. PBMC RNA was the source of the TCR library. The authors built TCR beta libraries using iRepertoire HTBI primers and Arm-PCR of CDR3 regions. TCRdb re-called the multiplex PCR reads through MiXCR, storing one row per CDR3 protein. This repertoire shows some 220,000 distinct CDR3 sequences, around a fifth found once; its top ten account for approximately 10%. These records were also assigned to another study, of T cells in Graves' hyperthyroidism and ophthalmopathy.

The sample in question was peripheral blood mononuclear cells (PBMCs), obtained at new diagnosis, from a patient treated with antithyroid drugs. The receptors stem from a woman aged 25 to 45 with Graves disease.

This clonotype was detected ten times or more. The V gene is TRBV4-2, the J gene TRBJ2-6; the D gene is possibly TRBD2 (5 bases). The V and J ends lost 0 bases and 3 bases respectively, with 9 bases between them. Germline V gene data show CDR1 as LGHNA and CDR2 as YNFKEQ. This CDR3 has 16 amino acids. The CDR3 coding sequence is TGTGCCAGCAGCCAAGATCTGAGGGATGGGGCCAACGTCCTGACTTTC. This translates into CASSQDLRDGANVLTF.

This clonotype has a count of ten or more. This rearrangement joins TRBV20-1 to TRBJ1-2; D is undetermined. Germline V gives CDR1 DFQATT, CDR2 SNEGSKA (reference sequence). V lost 4 bases, J lost 2 bases, and 5 bases lay in between. There are 11 residues in the CDR3. The CDR3 coding sequence is TGCAGTGCTAAAGGGAACTATGGCTACACCTTC. Translating gives CSAKGNYGYTF.

This sequence joins TRBV2 and TRBJ2-1, with 9 nucleotides matching TRBD1. The germline V gene encodes CDR1 SNHLY and CDR2 FYNNEI. The V gene end was trimmed by 2 bases and the J gene end by 5 bases; junction bases not matched to a gene: 4. The CDR3 loop spans 15 amino acids. The CDR3 sequence is CASSEPGTGNNEQFF. CDR3 DNA: TGTGCCAGCAGTGAACCAGGGACAGGGAACAATGAGCAGTTCTTC.

This clonotype was seen only a few times. V and J are TRBV18 and TRBJ1-5; 10 bases line up with TRBD1. Trimming at V came to 2 bases and at J to 2 bases, leaving 6 bases not matched to a gene. The CDR3 consists of 17 residues. CDR1 and CDR2 from the germline V gene are KGHSH and LQKENI. CDR3 in DNA: TGTGCCAGCTCACCAAGTCGGACAGGGGGAGGCAATCAGCCCCAGCATTTT. It specifies CASSPSRTGGGNQPQHF. The entire variable domain, with the rest obtained from reference TRBV18 and TRBJ1-5, is as follows: NAGVMQNPRHLVRRRGQEARLRCSPMKGHSHVYWYRQLPEEGLKFMVYLQKENIIDESGMPKERFSAEFPKEGPSILRIQQVVRGDSAAYFCASSPSRTGGGNQPQHFGDGTRLSIL.

This clonotype was detected many times. This sequence joins TRBV27 and TRBJ1-2; 10 bases fit TRBD1. The CDR3 is 14 amino acids. CDR1 and CDR2 from the germline V gene are MNHEY and SMNVEV (reference sequence). Germline trimming cut 4 bases from V and 8 bases from J; bases unmatched to any gene: 7. Here the CDR3 DNA reads TGTGCCAGCAGTTCCCAGGACAGGGGGGGGGGCTACACCTTC. It codes for CASSSQDRGGGYTF.

In the case of this clonotype: A single base separates this from a much larger clone, so it may be a read error. The CDR3 carries no conserved terminal phenylalanine or tryptophan, so it likely arises from a read error. The chain is built from TRBV15 and TRBJ1-1; 7 positions match TRBD1. Per the germline V gene, CDR1 is LNHNV and CDR2 is YYDKDF (reference sequence). The CDR3 totals 14 residues. The CDR3 coding sequence is TGTGCCACCAGCGGAGAGGGGGCGATCACTGAAGCTTTCCTT. This translates into CATSGEGAITEAFL.

This clonotype has at least ten counts. The rearrangement joins TRBV11-2 to TRBJ2-3, with TRBD1 matching over 9 bases. Trimming removed 0 bases from V and 7 bases from J; junction bases left unmatched: 17. The CDR3 loop spans 19 amino acids. The germline V gene encodes CDR1 SGHAT and CDR2 FQNNGV. CDR3 amino acids: CASSLDAYGGQGSAYTQYF. In DNA, the CDR3 is TGTGCCAGCAGCTTAGATGCGTACGGAGGACAGGGGTCTGCGTATACGCAGTATTTT.

This clonotype was picked up many times. The chain recombines TRBV3-1 with TRBJ1-2; D unclear. The CDR3 contains 12 residues. In germline, CDR1 is LGHDT, CDR2 YNNKEL (reference sequence). V was pared by 1 base and J by 2 bases, with 2 bases between. The CDR3 reads CASSQVNYGYTF. The DNA of the CDR3 is TGTGCCAGCAGCCAAGTCAACTATGGCTACACCTTC.

The sample holds many counts of this clonotype. Mismatch with germline at one junction end may stem from a read error. The chain links TRBV2 to TRBJ1-4; D is ambiguous. The CDR3 is 12 residues long. Germline lookup yields CDR1 SNHLY and CDR2 FYNNEI. The CDR3, as DNA: TGTGCCAGCAGTGTGCCCGCAGGTCTTGCGACCTTT. It codes for CASSVPAGLATF. Together with reference TRBV2 and TRBJ1-4, the CDR3 gives the full variable domain: EPEVTQTPSHQVTQMGQEVILRCVPISNHLYFYWYRQILGQKVEFLVSFYNNEISEKSEIFDDQFSVERPDGSNFTLKIRSTKLEDSAMYFCASSVPAGLATFGSGTQLSVL.

V usage is TRBV7-9 and J usage is TRBJ2-3; 9 bases are a match to TRBD2. CDR1 SEHNR and CDR2 FQNEAQ come from the germline V gene (reference sequence). The CDR3 covers 15 residues. V was clipped by 3 bases and J by 3 bases; unmatched bases: 4. The CDR3 DNA sequence: TGTGCCAGCAGCTTCTTAGCGGGAGCAACAGATACGCAGTATTTT. Residues: CASSFLAGATDTQYF. The whole variable domain, filled in from reference TRBV7-9 and TRBJ2-3, reads DTGVSQNPRHKITKRGQNVTFRCDPISEHNRLYWYRQTLGQGPEFLTYFQNEAQLEKSRLLSDRFSAERPKGSFSTLEIQRTEQGDSAMYLCASSFLAGATDTQYFGPGTRLTVL.

This clonotype was counted at least ten times. V usage is TRBV19 and J usage is TRBJ2-5; 8 bases are a match to TRBD1. V shed 2 bases, J shed 1 base, and the junction held 9 bases outside the gene matches. The CDR3 is 17 amino acids. Germline V CDR1 and CDR2: LNHDA, SQIVND (reference sequence). In DNA, the CDR3 is TGTGCCAGTAGTATAATCGTACCGGGACAGGTCCAAGAGACCCAGTACTTC. Translating it yields CASSIIVPGQVQETQYF.

The rearrangement links TRBV6-2 or TRBV6-3 to TRBJ1-5; TRBD1 matches at 7 bases. Trimming cost V 6 bases and J 7 bases; bases outside gene matches: 3. The CDR3 runs to 12 residues. Germline assignment: CDR1 MNHEY and CDR2 SVGEGT. The CDR3 region is CASRQGQQPQHF. The CDR3 bases are TGTGCCAGCAGACAGGGACAGCAGCCCCAGCATTTT.

This clonotype was recorded at least ten times. The chain is built from TRBV10-3 and TRBJ1-1; D call uncertain. Germline values: CDR1 ENHRY, CDR2 SYGVKD. The germline V and J ends were trimmed by 7 bases and 1 base, with 10 bases remaining between them. The CDR3 is 13 amino acids. The CDR3 spells CAIKPDENTEAFF. The CDR3 nucleotides read TGTGCCATCAAACCCGACGAGAACACTGAAGCTTTCTTT.

This clonotype has only a few counts. This rearrangement joins TRBV27 to TRBJ2-3; TRBD2 matches at 9 bases. CDR1 MNHEY and CDR2 SMNVEV come from the germline V gene (reference sequence). The CDR3 runs 16 residues. Losses at the gene ends were 6 bases for V and 2 bases for J; bases not matched to a gene: 9. CDR3 DNA: TGTGCCAGCAGCCTAGCAGCGGGGGGCAACACAGATACGCAGTATTTT. Its protein product is CASSLAAGGNTDTQYF.